This note documents a single T cell receptor (beta chain) sequence. What it binds is unknown. This record belongs to a study of T-cell memory formation after mild COVID-19. Looking at the study overall: Largely, the TCR clusters proved donor specific.

TCRdb re-analysed the 5' RACE reads in MiXCR, keeping a single row per CDR3 protein. Here the sample spans over 150,000 distinct CDR3 sequences, roughly 20% being singletons. Study results and caveats: Among clones contracting day 15 to 85, CD4/CD8 was balanced, whereas later expanders leaned CD4+. CD4+ contracting clones were mainly CM and EM; CD8+ ones, EMRA. The appearance of some responding clones in pre-infection memory suggested that cross-reactive memory joined.

The germline V gene has CDR1 SGHRS and CDR2 YFSETQ. The CDR3 covers 15 residues. With V trimmed by 0 bases and J by 6 bases, 5 bases remained unmatched. The sequence was collected from a man in his late teens or twenties who had mild COVID-19 (a few samples of this study predate the infection). Cell type and time point are not known. The specimen sequenced was PBMCs or a T cell subset sorted from them (not recorded which). The rearrangement joins TRBV5-1 to TRBJ2-4, with 8 bases fitting TRBD1. DNA of the CDR3: TGCGCCAGCAGCTTGGCAGGGGGCCATTCAAACATTCAGTACTTC. Translation gives CASSLAGGHSNIQYF.